The 11 T cell receptor beta chains in this list originate from one sample, sequenced in a study of T cell responses to AZD1222 COVID-19 vaccine. Here immunoSEQ multiplex PCR was the method, and the copy in TCRdb shows in-frame clones only, minus some. The table shows 55,000 to 75,000 clones, with about three quarters occurring only once. Sequencing used peripheral blood, obtained on day 0 of AZD1222 vaccination. The receptor set was obtained from an adult in good health.

The gene calls are TRBV9 and TRBJ2-3; no definite D call. The V end lost 0 bases, the J end lost 3 bases, and 5 bases lay between the germline ends. The germline V gene encodes CDR1 SGDLS and CDR2 YYNGEE. This CDR3 spans 13 amino acids. The CDR3 nucleotides are TGTGCCAGCAGCGTAGTAACGACAGATACGCAGTATTTT. As protein: CASSVVTTDTQYF.

The rearrangement links TRBV7-9 to TRBJ1-6; D remains ambiguous. The CDR3 is 16 residues long. With 0 bases removed from V and 6 bases from J, the gap between germline ends came to 12 bases. Germline lookup yields CDR1 SEHNR and CDR2 FQNEAQ (reference sequence). Here the CDR3 reads CASSLATLLGNSPLHF. CDR3 nucleotide sequence: TGTGCCAGCAGCTTAGCAACTCTTTTGGGTAATTCACCCCTCCACTTT.

The chain employs TRBV5-3 and TRBJ1-5; maybe TRBD1 (6 bases). TRBV5-3 carries the ORF label, with uncertain function. The CDR3 loop spans 16 amino acids. Trimming took off 0 bases at V and 4 bases at J, with 14 bases between the two ends. CDR3 loop: CARSLARGPENQPQHF. The CDR3 region has the DNA TGTGCCAGAAGCTTGGCCCGGGGGCCAGAAAATCAGCCCCAGCATTTT.

The gene calls are TRBV30 and TRBJ2-7; a weak D match, TRBD2 (6 bases). Germline V lookup: CDR1 GTSNPN, CDR2 SVGIG (reference sequence). This CDR3 region has 14 residues. Trimming cost V 5 bases and J 2 bases, with 16 bases left between them. The CDR3: CAWAARGIPYEQYF. CDR3 bases: TGTGCCTGGGCTGCTCGGGGGATCCCCTACGAGCAGTACTTC. Looking up the rest from reference TRBV30 and TRBJ2-7 gives the full variable domain: SQTIHQWPATLVQPVGSPLSLECTVEGTSNPNLYWYRQAAGRGLQLLFYSVGIGQISSEVPQNLSASRPQDRQFILSSKKLLLSDSGFYLCAWAARGIPYEQYFGPGTRLTVT.

This clone was seen once. The chain carries TRBV18 and TRBJ1-1, with D maybe TRBD1 (5 bases). Trimming took off 6 bases at V and 1 base at J, with 15 bases between the two ends. The CDR3 spans 15 residues. Per the germline V gene, CDR1 is KGHSH and CDR2 is LQKENI. The DNA for the CDR3 is TGTGCCAGCTCCGCGGGATGGGGCAGGAACACTGAAGCTTTCTTT. Its protein is CASSAGWGRNTEAFF.

CDR3 bases: TGCGCCAGCAGAGACCGGTTGGCTAGCAACTACGAGCAGTACTTC. Protein product: CASRDRLASNYEQYF. The J gene is TRBJ2-7, the V gene TRBV5-1, with a tentative D call TRBD2 (5 bases). Germline values: CDR1 SGHRS, CDR2 YFSETQ. The V end lost 5 bases, the J end lost 3 bases, and 18 bases lay between the germline ends. This CDR3 has 15 residues.

The chain has TRBV3-1 (or the pseudogene TRBV3-2) and TRBJ2-5; either TRBD1 or TRBD2 may supply D (6 bases each). The V gene's germline CDR1 is LGHDT and CDR2 YNNKEL (reference sequence). V lost 0 bases and J 5 bases, leaving 13 bases between the germline ends. The CDR3 is made up of 15 amino acids. The CDR3 DNA is TGTGCCAGCAGCCAAGATCCCAGGGGACTGGAGACCCAGTACTTC. Translation: CASSQDPRGLETQYF.

V gene TRBV30 combines with J gene TRBJ1-1; 8 positions agree with TRBD1. Trimming took 1 base from V and 2 from J; bases not matched to a gene: 9. CDR1 and CDR2 (germline): GTSNPN, SVGIG (reference sequence). CDR3 length: 16 amino acids. CDR3 sequence (DNA): TGTGCCTGGAGTGGGCCAAGGACAGGGCAAAACACTGAAGCTTTCTTT. Translating it yields CAWSGPRTGQNTEAFF. Filled out from reference TRBV30 and TRBJ1-1, the complete variable domain reads SQTIHQWPATLVQPVGSPLSLECTVEGTSNPNLYWYRQAAGRGLQLLFYSVGIGQISSEVPQNLSASRPQDRQFILSSKKLLLSDSGFYLCAWSGPRTGQNTEAFFGQGTRLTVV.

The chain joins TRBV5-1 to TRBJ2-3; 9 positions match TRBD2. J lost 0 bases, V lost 1 base, and 9 bases had no gene match. CDR3 length: 18 amino acids. CDR1 and CDR2 (germline): SGHRS, YFSETQ. CDR3 protein: CASSLNPLAGTSTDTQYF. In nucleotides, the CDR3 is TGCGCCAGCAGCTTGAACCCCCTAGCGGGGACTAGCACAGATACGCAGTATTTT.

V is TRBV6-5 and J is TRBJ1-4; D gene ambiguous. CDR1 and CDR2 from the germline V gene are MNHEY and SVGAGI. This CDR3 comprises 14 residues. Trimming took off 6 bases at V and 3 bases at J, with 11 bases between the two ends. CDR3 coding DNA: TGTGCCAGCAGAAACGGACCTTCTAATGAAAAACTGTTTTTT. Encoded protein: CASRNGPSNEKLFF.

Here the CDR3 reads CASSTGQASTYNSPLHF. DNA for the CDR3: TGTGCCAGCAGTACAGGACAGGCCTCTACCTATAATTCACCCCTCCACTTT. The rearrangement links TRBV6-2 or TRBV6-3 to TRBJ1-6, with 7 positions matching TRBD1. The germline CDR1 and CDR2 sequences are MNHEY and SVGEGT. The CDR3 contains 17 residues. Losses at the gene ends were 5 bases for V and 2 bases for J; bases not matched to a gene: 9.